This T cell receptor (beta chain) comes out of a study of shared clonotypes between healthy human individuals. Germline assignment: CDR1 SQVTM and CDR2 ANQGSEA. Unmatched junction bases numbered 11, after V lost 4 bases and J lost 1 base. The CDR3 sequence is 17 residues long. About this clone: What it binds is unknown.

Points from the study as a whole: Naive subsets tended to show greater estimated richness than memory subsets. Lower generation probabilities were found for non-shared clonotypes than for those shared by all four donors.

Measured with immunoSEQ multiplex PCR; TCRdb has only the in-frame clones, and not every one. Of around 370,000 clones listed, 90% to 98% are singletons. This receptor was obtained from a man in his thirties or forties in good health. The J gene is TRBJ2-1, the V gene TRBV29-1, with 9 bases aligning to TRBD2. Specimen: memory CD8+ T cells sorted from blood. The subset is: CD45RO+ cells pooled with CCR7-negative TemRA cells. The CDR3 loop is CSVVGLAGGLSYNEQFF. CDR3 bases: TGCAGCGTTGTGGGACTGGCGGGAGGGTTATCCTACAATGAGCAGTTCTTC.